This T cell receptor beta chain is from a study of human T cells and chemical hapten exposure. TCRdb recomputed calls from the RACE reads with MiXCR, one row per CDR3 protein. The sample records about 180,000 distinct CDR3 sequences, 25% to 35% being singletons. Noted time point: pre-sensitization, week 0. Treatment defined: therapeutic diphenylcyclopropenone sensitization with weekly scalp DPC. The source is a woman aged 30 to 39 with alopecia areata. Some clones in this sample may be carry-over from other donors' samples. This sample comprised whole blood, obtained in connection with sensitization to the hapten diphenylcyclopropenone (DPC).

Here the CDR3 DNA reads TGTGCCAGCAGCTTAAGCAGGGCCACCGGGGAGCTGTTTTTT. Translation gives CASSLSRATGELFF. This sequence joins TRBV11-1 and TRBJ2-2, with D perhaps TRBD1 (5 bases). Germline CDR1 and CDR2: SGHAT and FQDESV (reference sequence). V dropped 2 bases and J dropped 4 bases, with 8 bases sitting between them. CDR3 size: 14 residues.